Listed below are T cell receptor beta chains from one sample, sequenced in a study of cytomegalovirus exposure and HLA in healthy donors. Assay used: immunoSEQ multiplex PCR; TCRdb lists only in-frame clones, some missing. The top ten hold almost 2% of the sample, which has around 150,000 clones, around 88% seen once. The sequencing input was PBMCs. Every receptor here comes from a woman in her late teens or twenties in good health and CMV-seronegative. CDR3s include the opening cysteine and the closing phenylalanine or tryptophan. The order of the fields is V gene, J gene, CDR3 protein.

TRBV27	TRBJ1-2	CASSFRGGYGYTF
TRBV2	TRBJ1-2	CASSNRGQYGGYTF
TRBV7-9	TRBJ1-2	CASSPDGGDYGYTF
TRBV4-1	TRBJ2-1	CASSQEGTSGGHNEQFF
TRBV4-1	TRBJ2-7	CASSHPTARGQGGHEQYF
TRBV7-9	TRBJ2-2	CASSSIDRDTGELFF
TRBV7-3	TRBJ2-1	CASRATSRDNEQFF
TRBV5-1	TRBJ2-3	CASVLSLGADTQYF
TRBV7-9	TRBJ1-4	CASSLGTGDEKLFF
TRBV4-1	TRBJ2-3	CASSPQAGRPDTQYF
TRBV28	TRBJ1-2	CASSRRAGPYGYTF
TRBV5-1	TRBJ2-7	CAGSLEARSGSLAHEQYF
TRBV6-6	TRBJ2-7	CASSYSSQGNYEQYF
TRBV7-9	TRBJ2-7	CASSLEAFEQYF
TRBV28	TRBJ1-1	CASSLWQGRGVNTEAFF
TRBV5-6	TRBJ1-5	CASSLAMGGYANQPQHF
TRBV5-5	TRBJ1-4	CASSFSGTPREKLFF
TRBV7-8	TRBJ2-5	CASSLTPRGAETQYF